This T cell receptor beta chain comes out of a study of CD8 T cells in ankylosing spondylitis. Notes on the study in general: Apparently characteristic of ankylosing spondylitis blood was a TCR beta motif (fewer than ten highly homologous variants). Clones linked to disease, bearing a CD8+ phenotype, were relatively rare in peripheral blood. Earlier reports found some motif variants in synovial fluid and blood in reactive arthritis. Reportedly, disease-linked clones are significantly enriched in ankylosing spondylitis patients' matched synovial fluid.

This clonotype was found many times. As yet, its antigen is unknown. Germline V gene lookup returns CDR1 SEHNR and CDR2 FQNEAQ (reference sequence). Trimming took 4 bases from V and 2 from J; bases not matched to a gene: 1. The CDR3 length is 13 residues. Using quantitative 5'-RACE with molecular barcodes, the authors made TCR beta libraries. Using its own MiXCR run on the 5' RACE reads, TCRdb lists one record per CDR3 protein. The table records fewer than 250,000 distinct CDR3 sequences, about a sixth of them present only once. The origin of this receptor is a male donor with ankylosing spondylitis. Material: blood, either unsorted or a sorted T cell fraction (not recorded which). The genes are TRBV7-9 and TRBJ2-7; 8 nucleotides agree with TRBD2. CDR3 region: CASSSGLAYEQYF. The CDR3 DNA sequence: TGTGCCAGCAGCTCGGGACTAGCCTACGAGCAGTACTTC.